This T cell receptor (beta chain) emerged from a study of cytomegalovirus exposure and HLA in healthy donors. Study-wide findings and caveats: Immune exposure was documented only through CMV serostatus. A later analysis found most CMV-associated TCR beta chains apparently HLA-restricted.

With 60 Vbeta and 13 Jbeta primers, the PCR was carried out. Only in-frame clones appear in the TCRdb table, and some are missing; sequencing was by immunoSEQ multiplex PCR. The table lists 95,000 to 150,000 clones, 50% to 75% of them singletons. To note about this clone: Antigen: not known.

The material sequenced was PBMCs. The source is a middle-aged woman in good health and CMV-seropositive.

The CDR3 nucleotides are TGTGCCAGCAGTGATTCGACAGACACTGAAGCTTTCTTT. This translates into CASSDSTDTEAFF. The chain combines TRBV6-4 with TRBJ1-1; D is possibly TRBD1 (5 bases). CDR1 is MRHNA, CDR2 SNTAGT, per germline. V lost 3 bases and J lost 3, with 8 bases in between. This CDR3 is built from 13 residues.